The subject of this entry is one T cell receptor beta chain. Data came from immunoSEQ multiplex PCR; TCRdb stores just in-frame clones and leaves some out. The repertoire holds around 54,000 clones, with around 96% as singletons. The sample is drawn from a study of technical replicates of blood from a few donors. J was trimmed by 3 bases and V by 7 bases; bases with no gene match: 6. This CDR3 region has 13 residues. Germline values: CDR1 SQVTM, CDR2 ANQGSEA. This TCR was recovered from a human donor in good health. Sequencing was performed on T cells isolated from PBMCs. The rearrangement uses TRBV29-1 and TRBJ2-7; 10 positions match TRBD2. CDR3 sequence: CSARPSGSYEQYF. The CDR3 DNA is TGCAGCGCCAGACCTAGCGGGAGCTACGAGCAGTACTTC.